The 21 T cell receptor beta chains below come from one sample, sequenced in a study of blood T cell repertoires in COVID-19. TCRdb's copy holds only in-frame clones and misses some; the assay was immunoSEQ multiplex PCR. This sample has roughly 170,000 clones, with approximately 90% found just once. Sample: peripheral blood. The receptors derive from a woman aged 70-85 years with COVID-19, enrolled during active disease.

J is TRBJ2-6 and V is TRBV28, with D unresolved. There are 17 residues in the CDR3. Looked up from germline, CDR1 is MDHEN and CDR2 is SYDVKM. The V gene lost 5 bases and the J gene lost 2 bases, with 16 bases spanning the gap. CDR3 region: CASSLHRKVAGANVLTF. CDR3 nucleotides: TGTGCCAGCAGTCTGCACAGAAAGGTAGCTGGGGCCAACGTCCTGACTTTC.

The rearrangement uses TRBV20-1 and TRBJ1-2; TRBD1 matches 7 bases. The CDR3 is made up of 11 amino acids. Germline V gene data show CDR1 as DFQATT and CDR2 as SNEGSKA (reference sequence). J lost 7 bases, V lost 6 bases, and 5 bases had no gene match. In DNA form, the CDR3 reads TGCAGTGCGCCGACAGGGCCTGGCTACACCTTC. Translated: CSAPTGPGYTF.

V gene TRBV18 combines with J gene TRBJ1-5; 9 nucleotides line up with TRBD1. This CDR3 is built from 15 residues. Looked up from germline, CDR1 is KGHSH and CDR2 is LQKENI. V dropped 1 base and J dropped 5; count of bases not matched to a gene: 3. The CDR3 protein is CASSPLTGGDQPQHF. CDR3 nucleotides: TGTGCCAGCTCACCACTGACAGGGGGAGATCAGCCCCAGCATTTT.

The rearrangement uses TRBV13 and TRBJ2-5; possible D gene TRBD2, 6 bases. Per germline, CDR1 PRHDT and CDR2 FYEKMQ (reference sequence). Deletions cut 2 bases from V and 7 bases from J, with 20 bases between. The CDR3 extends over 16 amino acids. Here the CDR3 reads CASSLSSRRVRSTQYF. DNA of the CDR3: TGTGCCAGCAGCTTAAGTTCTCGGAGGGTAAGATCGACCCAGTACTTC.

J is TRBJ2-7 and V is TRBV4-2, with TRBD2 identical over 11 bases. This CDR3 has 16 residues. Per the germline V gene, CDR1 is LGHNA and CDR2 is YNFKEQ. V shed 3 bases and J 6 bases; nucleotides not matched to a gene: 10. The CDR3 DNA follows: TGTGCCAGCAGCCATAGCACCGGACTAGCGGGTAGCGAGCAGTACTTC. Residues: CASSHSTGLAGSEQYF.

The V and J genes are TRBV10-3 and TRBJ2-1, with 14 bases matching TRBD2. J gave up 5 bases and V 7 bases, and 4 bases lay outside the gene matches. In germline, CDR1 is ENHRY, CDR2 SYGVKD. The CDR3 totals 15 residues. CDR3 residues: CAITRLAGGHNEQFF. The CDR3, as DNA: TGTGCCATCACCAGACTAGCGGGAGGGCACAATGAGCAGTTCTTC.

This sequence joins TRBV3-1 (or the pseudogene TRBV3-2) and TRBJ2-5; the match to TRBD2 covers 9 bases. The germline CDR1 and CDR2 sequences are LGHDT and YNNKEL (reference sequence). V lost 6 bases, J lost 5 bases, and 10 bases stayed unmatched. CDR3 length equals 15 residues. The CDR3 is CASSKIAGAGETQYF. The CDR3 nucleotides are TGTGCCAGCAGTAAGATAGCGGGAGCGGGGGAGACCCAGTACTTC.

The chain has TRBV3-1 (or the pseudogene TRBV3-2) and TRBJ2-5; TRBD2 agrees at 8 bases. J gave up 2 bases and V 3 bases, and 8 bases lay outside the gene matches. CDR1 and CDR2 from the germline V gene are LGHDT and YNNKEL (reference sequence). This CDR3 is built from 16 residues. The chain's CDR3 is CASSHQQGGGQETQYF. CDR3 bases: TGTGCCAGCAGCCACCAGCAGGGCGGGGGGCAAGAGACCCAGTACTTC.

This chain joins TRBV24-1 and TRBJ2-2; D is possibly TRBD1 (6 bases). Between the trimmed V and J ends, which lost 6 bases and 5 bases, there was a span of 9 bases. The CDR3 is 13 amino acids. Germline V gene sequence: CDR1 KGHDR, CDR2 SFDVKD. The CDR3 nucleotides read TGTGCCACCAGTCCCACAGGGACCGGGGAGCTGTTTTTT. Translating gives CATSPTGTGELFF.

The V gene is TRBV5-4, the J gene TRBJ1-4; a possible D gene is TRBD1 (6 bases). CDR1 is SGHNT, CDR2 YYREEE, per germline (reference sequence). The CDR3 runs to 16 residues. Trimming shortened V by 0 bases and J by 4 bases, and 13 bases separated the two germline ends. The CDR3 region is CASSLGPGQNNEKLFF. CDR3 coding DNA: TGTGCCAGCAGCTTGGGCCCGGGACAAAATAATGAAAAACTGTTTTTT.

V and J are TRBV7-9 and TRBJ2-1, with 8 nucleotides matching TRBD2. V gave up 7 bases and J gave up 8 bases; unmatched junction bases: 4. The CDR3 covers 12 residues. Germline CDR1 reads SEHNR; CDR2 reads FQNEAQ (reference sequence). Here the CDR3 reads CASNLAGDEQFF. CDR3 bases: TGTGCCAGCAATCTAGCGGGCGATGAGCAGTTCTTC.

This chain links TRBV6-5 with TRBJ1-3; D gene uncertain. Per germline, CDR1 MNHEY and CDR2 SVGAGI. Trimming took 6 bases from V and 4 from J, leaving 13 bases between them. This CDR3 has 14 amino acids. In DNA form, the CDR3 reads TGTGCCAGCAGGCCGGTTGCGAAAGGAAACACCATATATTTT. Its protein product is CASRPVAKGNTIYF.

This chain joins TRBV30 and TRBJ2-1; TRBD2 matches 9 bases. Germline V CDR1 and CDR2: GTSNPN, SVGIG (reference sequence). CDR3 length equals 13 residues. J gave up 8 bases and V 6 bases, and 8 bases lay outside the gene matches. CDR3 residues: CACASGNFDEQFF. The CDR3 DNA reads TGTGCCTGTGCTAGCGGGAATTTCGATGAGCAGTTCTTC.

This clone was counted a single time. The rearrangement links TRBV28 to TRBJ1-1, with D possibly being TRBD1 (5 bases). The CDR3 totals 13 residues. Germline V gene data show CDR1 as MDHEN and CDR2 as SYDVKM. V shed 5 bases and J shed 6 bases, with 13 bases lying between them. CDR3 in DNA: TGTGCCAGCAGTCAAGGACAAAGACCTGAAGCTTTCTTT. Translation: CASSQGQRPEAFF.

This clone appeared a single time. Other DNA sequences in this specimen translate into the identical CDR3. The chain has TRBV3-1 (or the pseudogene TRBV3-2) and TRBJ2-1; a possible D gene is TRBD2 (5 bases). V dropped 1 base and J dropped 0 bases, with 13 bases sitting between them. This CDR3 spans 17 amino acids. CDR1 LGHDT and CDR2 YNNKEL come from the germline V gene (reference sequence). In DNA, the CDR3 is TGTGCCAGCAGCCAAGGTCACGGAGGACGCTCCTACAATGAGCAGTTCTTC. Translating gives CASSQGHGGRSYNEQFF.

V usage is TRBV19 and J usage is TRBJ2-2, with D hard to call. The CDR3 is made up of 14 amino acids. Trimming left V 9 bases short and J 2 bases short, with 13 bases between. Germline lookup yields CDR1 LNHDA and CDR2 SQIVND (reference sequence). For the CDR3, the DNA is TGTGCCAGCACCCGGGTCTCCAACACCGGGGAGCTGTTTTTT. Translated: CASTRVSNTGELFF.

V and J are TRBV25-1 and TRBJ2-3; 7 nucleotides agree with TRBD2. V lost 2 bases, J lost 2 bases, and 10 bases stayed unmatched. The CDR3 is 17 amino acids. Germline CDR1 and CDR2: MGHDK and SYGVNS. CDR3 sequence: CASSELEGGPLTDTQYF. The CDR3 DNA reads TGTGCCAGCAGTGAACTCGAGGGAGGGCCTCTCACAGATACGCAGTATTTT.

The gene calls are TRBV3-1 (or the pseudogene TRBV3-2) and TRBJ2-7; D ambiguous. Between the trimmed V and J ends, which lost 3 bases and 2 bases, there was a span of 8 bases. This CDR3 region has 13 residues. The germline V gene encodes CDR1 LGHDT and CDR2 YNNKEL (reference sequence). CDR3 in amino acids: CASSQGPAYEQYF. CDR3 bases: TGTGCCAGCAGCCAGGGCCCTGCCTACGAGCAGTACTTC.

The chain couples TRBV30 to TRBJ1-1, with 8 bases identical to TRBD1. The CDR3 is 13 amino acids. CDR1 and CDR2 (germline): GTSNPN, SVGIG (reference sequence). V trimming: 4 bases; J trimming: 1 base; junction bases outside the gene matches: 2. The CDR3: CAWNRGTNTEAFF. The CDR3 bases are TGTGCCTGGAACAGGGGGACGAACACTGAAGCTTTCTTT.

This chain links TRBV19 with TRBJ1-1; no clear D gene. Trimming cost V 2 bases and J 2 bases, with 15 bases left between them. CDR1 is LNHDA and CDR2 is SQIVND in the germline V gene (reference sequence). This CDR3 spans 16 amino acids. CDR3 sequence (DNA): TGTGCCAGTAGTATAACGATGCCCCGGTTAAACACTGAAGCTTTCTTT. This encodes CASSITMPRLNTEAFF.

The rearrangement uses TRBV7-9 and TRBJ2-7; 9 positions agree with TRBD1. The length of the CDR3 is 16 residues. The germline V gene encodes CDR1 SEHNR and CDR2 FQNEAQ (reference sequence). J gave up 5 bases and V 2 bases, and 10 bases lay outside the gene matches. The CDR3 loop reads CASSLLLGTGSHEQYF. DNA for the CDR3: TGTGCCAGCAGCTTATTACTTGGGACAGGGTCTCACGAGCAGTACTTC.